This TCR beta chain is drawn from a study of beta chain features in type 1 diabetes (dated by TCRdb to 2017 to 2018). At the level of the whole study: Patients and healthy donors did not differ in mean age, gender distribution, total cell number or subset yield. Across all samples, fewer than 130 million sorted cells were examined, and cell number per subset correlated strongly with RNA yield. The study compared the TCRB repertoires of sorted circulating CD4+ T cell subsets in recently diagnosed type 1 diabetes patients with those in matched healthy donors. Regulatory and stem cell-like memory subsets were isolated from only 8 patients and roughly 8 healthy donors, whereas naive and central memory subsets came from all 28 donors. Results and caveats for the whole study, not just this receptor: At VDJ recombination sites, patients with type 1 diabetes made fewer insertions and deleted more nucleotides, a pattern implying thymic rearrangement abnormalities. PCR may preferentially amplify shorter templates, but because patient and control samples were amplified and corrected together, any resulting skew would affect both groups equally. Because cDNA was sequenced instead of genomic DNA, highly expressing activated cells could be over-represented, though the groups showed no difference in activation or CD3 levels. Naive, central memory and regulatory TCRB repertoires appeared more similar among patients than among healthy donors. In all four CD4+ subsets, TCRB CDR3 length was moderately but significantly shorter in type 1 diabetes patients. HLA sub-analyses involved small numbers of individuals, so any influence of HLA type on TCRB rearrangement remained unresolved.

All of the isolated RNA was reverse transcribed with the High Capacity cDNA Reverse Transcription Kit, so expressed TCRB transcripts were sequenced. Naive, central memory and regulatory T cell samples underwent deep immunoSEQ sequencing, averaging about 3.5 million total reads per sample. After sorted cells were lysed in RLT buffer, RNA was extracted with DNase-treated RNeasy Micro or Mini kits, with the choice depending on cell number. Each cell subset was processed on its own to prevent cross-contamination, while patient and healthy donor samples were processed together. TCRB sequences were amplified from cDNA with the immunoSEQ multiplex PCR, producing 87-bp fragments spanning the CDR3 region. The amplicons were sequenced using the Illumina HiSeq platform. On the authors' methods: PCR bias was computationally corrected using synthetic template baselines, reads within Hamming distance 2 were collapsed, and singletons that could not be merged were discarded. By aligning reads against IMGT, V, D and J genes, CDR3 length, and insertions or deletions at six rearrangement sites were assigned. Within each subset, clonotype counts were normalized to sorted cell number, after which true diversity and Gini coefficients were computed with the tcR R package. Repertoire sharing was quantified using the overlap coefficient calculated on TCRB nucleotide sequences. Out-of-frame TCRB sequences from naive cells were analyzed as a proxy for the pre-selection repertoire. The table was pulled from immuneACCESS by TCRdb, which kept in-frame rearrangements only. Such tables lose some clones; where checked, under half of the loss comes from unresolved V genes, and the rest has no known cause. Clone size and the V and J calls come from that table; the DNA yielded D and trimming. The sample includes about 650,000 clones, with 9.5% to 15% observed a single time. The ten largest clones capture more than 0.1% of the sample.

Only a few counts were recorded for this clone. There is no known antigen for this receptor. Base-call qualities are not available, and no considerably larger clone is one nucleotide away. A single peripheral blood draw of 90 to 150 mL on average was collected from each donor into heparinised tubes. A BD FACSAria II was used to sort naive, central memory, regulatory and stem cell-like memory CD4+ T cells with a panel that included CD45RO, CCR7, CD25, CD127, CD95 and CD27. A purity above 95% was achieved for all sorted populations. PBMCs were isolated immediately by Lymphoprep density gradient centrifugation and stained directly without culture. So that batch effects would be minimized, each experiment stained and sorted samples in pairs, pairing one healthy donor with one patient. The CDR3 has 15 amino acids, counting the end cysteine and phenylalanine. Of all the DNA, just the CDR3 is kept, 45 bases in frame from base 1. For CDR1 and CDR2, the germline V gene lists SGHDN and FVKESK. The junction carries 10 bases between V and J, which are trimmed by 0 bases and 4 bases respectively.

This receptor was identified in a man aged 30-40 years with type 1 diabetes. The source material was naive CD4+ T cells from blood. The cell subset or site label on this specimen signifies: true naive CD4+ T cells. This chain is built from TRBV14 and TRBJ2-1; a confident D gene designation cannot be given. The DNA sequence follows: TGTGCCAGCAGCCAAGATGCCCAGCTTTACAATGAGCAGTTCTTC. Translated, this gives CASSQDAQLYNEQFF.